This T cell receptor (beta chain) comes out of a study of cytomegalovirus exposure and HLA in healthy donors. The germline V gene has CDR1 MGHRA and CDR2 YSYEKL. J lost 1 base, V lost 4 bases, and 5 bases had no gene match. This CDR3 spans 18 amino acids. This clone was seen a single time. The antigen is unknown. Whole-study results and caveats: In a later analysis, TCR association rates varied by HLA locus: DRB1 most, HLA-C fewest. Most CMV-associated TCR beta chains were later found to appear HLA-restricted. A later analysis appeared to link common viral pathogens to several of the most significant clusters. Association with HLA alleles at 0.05 false discovery rate was found for 16,951 TCR beta sequences in a later analysis.

The PCR had 60 Vbeta and 13 Jbeta primers. Sequencing used immunoSEQ multiplex PCR; TCRdb keeps in-frame clones, though not all of them. The table records over 200,000 clones, about 85% of them present only once. Sequences were obtained from PBMCs. The receptor comes from a human donor in good health. The chain uses TRBV4-1 and TRBJ2-3; 16 bases match TRBD2. Here the CDR3 DNA reads TGCGCCAGCAGCCCGGGACTAGCGGGAGGGTATGGCACAGATACGCAGTATTTT. It yields the protein CASSPGLAGGYGTDTQYF.